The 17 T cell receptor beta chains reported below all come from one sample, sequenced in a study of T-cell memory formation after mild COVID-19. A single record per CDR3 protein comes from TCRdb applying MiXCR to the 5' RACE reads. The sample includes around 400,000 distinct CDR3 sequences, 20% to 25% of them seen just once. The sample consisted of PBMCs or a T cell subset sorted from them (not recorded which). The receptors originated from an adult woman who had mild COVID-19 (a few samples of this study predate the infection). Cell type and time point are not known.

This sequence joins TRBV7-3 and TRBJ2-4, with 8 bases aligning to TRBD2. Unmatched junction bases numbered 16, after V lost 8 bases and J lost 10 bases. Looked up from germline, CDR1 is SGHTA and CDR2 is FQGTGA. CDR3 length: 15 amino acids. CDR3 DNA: TGTGCCAGCTCCGAACGGGCGGGGGGCTATGGGATTCAGTACTTC. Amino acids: CASSERAGGYGIQYF.

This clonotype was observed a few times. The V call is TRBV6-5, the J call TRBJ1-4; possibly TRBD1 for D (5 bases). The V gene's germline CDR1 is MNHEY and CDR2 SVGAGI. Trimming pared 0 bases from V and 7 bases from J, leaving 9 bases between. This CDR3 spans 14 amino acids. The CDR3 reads CASSYSSGGEKLFF. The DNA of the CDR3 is TGTGCCAGCAGTTACTCGTCCGGGGGTGAAAAACTGTTTTTT.

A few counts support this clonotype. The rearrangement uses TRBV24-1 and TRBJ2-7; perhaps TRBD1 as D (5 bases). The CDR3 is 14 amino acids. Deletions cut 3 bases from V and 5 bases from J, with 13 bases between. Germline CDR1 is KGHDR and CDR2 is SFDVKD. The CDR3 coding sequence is TGTGCCACCAGTGATCCAGGGATTCCGGACGAGCAGTACTTC. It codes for CATSDPGIPDEQYF.

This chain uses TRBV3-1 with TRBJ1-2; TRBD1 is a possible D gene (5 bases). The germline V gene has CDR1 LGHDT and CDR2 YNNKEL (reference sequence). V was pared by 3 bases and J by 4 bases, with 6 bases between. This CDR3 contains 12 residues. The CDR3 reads CASSHDSYGYTF. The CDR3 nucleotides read TGTGCCAGCAGCCACGACAGCTATGGCTACACCTTC. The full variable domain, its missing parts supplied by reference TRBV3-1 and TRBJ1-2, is DTAVSQTPKYLVTQMGNDKSIKCEQNLGHDTMYWYKQDSKKFLKIMFSYNNKELIINETVPNRFSPKSPDKAHLNLHINSLELGDSAVYFCASSHDSYGYTFGSGTRLTVV.

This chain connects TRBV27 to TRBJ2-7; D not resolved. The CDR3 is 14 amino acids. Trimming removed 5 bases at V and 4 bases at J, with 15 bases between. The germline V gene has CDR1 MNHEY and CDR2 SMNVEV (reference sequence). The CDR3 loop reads CASSTNGPPYEQYF. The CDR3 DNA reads TGTGCCAGCAGTACCAACGGACCCCCTTACGAGCAGTACTTC.

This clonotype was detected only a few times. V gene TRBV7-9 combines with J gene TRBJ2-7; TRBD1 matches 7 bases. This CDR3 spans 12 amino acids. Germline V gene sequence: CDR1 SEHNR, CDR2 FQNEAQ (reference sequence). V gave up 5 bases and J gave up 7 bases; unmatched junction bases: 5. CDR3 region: CASSKTGVEQYF. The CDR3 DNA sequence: TGTGCCAGCAGCAAAACAGGGGTTGAGCAGTACTTC. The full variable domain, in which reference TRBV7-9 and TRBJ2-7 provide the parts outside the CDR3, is DTGVSQNPRHKITKRGQNVTFRCDPISEHNRLYWYRQTLGQGPEFLTYFQNEAQLEKSRLLSDRFSAERPKGSFSTLEIQRTEQGDSAMYLCASSKTGVEQYFGPGTRLTVT.

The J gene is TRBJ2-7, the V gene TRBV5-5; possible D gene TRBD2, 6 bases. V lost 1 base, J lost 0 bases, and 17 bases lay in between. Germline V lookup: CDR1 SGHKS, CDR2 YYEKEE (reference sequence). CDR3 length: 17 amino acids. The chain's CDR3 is CASSLSPNAGSSYEQYF. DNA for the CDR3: TGTGCCAGCAGCTTGTCTCCTAACGCGGGAAGCTCCTACGAGCAGTACTTC. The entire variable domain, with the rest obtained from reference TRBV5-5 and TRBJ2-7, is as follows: DAGVTQSPTHLIKTRGQQVTLRCSPISGHKSVSWYQQVLGQGPQFIFQYYEKEERGRGNFPDRFSARQFPNYSSELNVNALLLGDSALYLCASSLSPNAGSSYEQYFGPGTRLTVT.

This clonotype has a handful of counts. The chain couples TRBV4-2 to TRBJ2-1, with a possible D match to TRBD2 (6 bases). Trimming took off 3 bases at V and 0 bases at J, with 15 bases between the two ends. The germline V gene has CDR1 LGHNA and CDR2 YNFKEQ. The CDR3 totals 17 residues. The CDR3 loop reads CASSQGSRGSSYNEQFF. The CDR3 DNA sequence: TGTGCCAGCAGCCAGGGGAGTCGGGGGAGCTCCTACAATGAGCAGTTCTTC.

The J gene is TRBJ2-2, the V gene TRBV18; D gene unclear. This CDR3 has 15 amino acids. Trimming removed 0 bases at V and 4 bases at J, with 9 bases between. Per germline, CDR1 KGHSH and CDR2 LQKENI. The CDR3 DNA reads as TGTGCCAGCTCACCACCAGGGATGGCCACCGGGGAGCTGTTTTTT. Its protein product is CASSPPGMATGELFF.

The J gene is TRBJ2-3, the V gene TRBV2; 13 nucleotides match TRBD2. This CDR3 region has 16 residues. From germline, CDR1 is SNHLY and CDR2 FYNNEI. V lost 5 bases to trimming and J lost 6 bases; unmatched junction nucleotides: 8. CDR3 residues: CASSWGPGLAGDTQYF. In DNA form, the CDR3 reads TGTGCCAGCAGTTGGGGGCCGGGACTAGCGGGGGATACGCAGTATTTT.

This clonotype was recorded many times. DNA of the CDR3: TGTGCCAGCAGCTCGAACTTAGCGGGAGGGACCGACAATGAGCAGTTCTTC. This gives the protein CASSSNLAGGTDNEQFF. The chain employs TRBV7-8 and TRBJ2-1, with TRBD2 matching over 11 bases. The CDR3 loop spans 17 amino acids. The germline V gene has CDR1 SGHVS and CDR2 FQNEAQ. V shed 4 bases and J 5 bases; nucleotides not matched to a gene: 10.

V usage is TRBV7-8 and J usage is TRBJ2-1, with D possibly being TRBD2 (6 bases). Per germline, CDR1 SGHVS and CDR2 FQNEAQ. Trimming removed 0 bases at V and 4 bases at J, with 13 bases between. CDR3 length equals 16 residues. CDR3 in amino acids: CASSLAVGGWYNEQFF. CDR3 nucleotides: TGTGCCAGCAGCTTAGCGGTGGGGGGTTGGTACAATGAGCAGTTCTTC.

The CDR3 reads CASSQEPPWHTGIYNEQFF. As DNA, the CDR3 is TGCGCCAGCAGCCAAGAACCCCCCTGGCATACAGGGATATACAATGAGCAGTTCTTC. This sequence joins TRBV4-1 and TRBJ2-1; D possibly corresponds to TRBD1 (6 bases). V was trimmed by 0 bases and J by 4 bases, leaving 22 bases between them. The CDR3 loop spans 19 amino acids. The germline V gene encodes CDR1 MGHRA and CDR2 YSYEKL.

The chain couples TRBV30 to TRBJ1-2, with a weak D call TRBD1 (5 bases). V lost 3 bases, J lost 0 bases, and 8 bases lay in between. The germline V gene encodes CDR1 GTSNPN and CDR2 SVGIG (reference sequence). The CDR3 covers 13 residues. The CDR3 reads CAWRTDSNYGYTF. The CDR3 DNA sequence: TGTGCCTGGAGGACAGACTCTAACTATGGCTACACCTTC.

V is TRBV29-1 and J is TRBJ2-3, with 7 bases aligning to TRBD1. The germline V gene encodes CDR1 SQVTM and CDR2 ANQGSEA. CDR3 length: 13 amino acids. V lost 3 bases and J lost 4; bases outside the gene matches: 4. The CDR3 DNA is TGCAGCGTTGAGAGGGGGCGCGCAGATACGCAGTATTTT. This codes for CSVERGRADTQYF.

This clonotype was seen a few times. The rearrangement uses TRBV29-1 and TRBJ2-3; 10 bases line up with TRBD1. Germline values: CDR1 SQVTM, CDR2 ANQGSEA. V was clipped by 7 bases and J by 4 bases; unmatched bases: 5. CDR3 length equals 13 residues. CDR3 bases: TGCAGCGCCTGGACAGGGGGATCAGATACGCAGTATTTT. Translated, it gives CSAWTGGSDTQYF.

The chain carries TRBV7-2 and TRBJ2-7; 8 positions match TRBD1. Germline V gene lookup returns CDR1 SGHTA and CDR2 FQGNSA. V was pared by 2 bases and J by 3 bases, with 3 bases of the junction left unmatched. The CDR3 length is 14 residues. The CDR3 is CASSLSTGGYEQYF. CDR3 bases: TGTGCCAGCAGCTTAAGTACAGGGGGCTACGAGCAGTACTTC.